The 8 T cell receptor beta chains reported below all come from one sample, sequenced in a study of regulatory T cells in long-lasting Graves disease. The TCR beta library used iRepertoire HTBI primers with Arm-PCR amplification of CDR3. MiXCR, applied by TCRdb to the multiplex PCR reads, yields one record per CDR3 protein. Among almost 350,000 distinct CDR3 sequences, around a fifth were seen once, and the ten largest hold less than 35%. Time point meaning: persistent/refractory GD, antithyroid drugs over 5 years with positive TRAb. RNA extracted from PBMCs served as the sequencing template. The material sequenced was peripheral blood mononuclear cells (PBMCs), taken when the disease was refractory, from a patient treated with antithyroid drugs. These receptor sequences come from a female donor with Graves disease.

This clonotype was observed at least ten times. The germline gene is not matched at one end of the junction; a read error may be the cause. This chain joins TRBV7-8 and TRBJ1-2; D gene uncertain. CDR3 length: 10 residues. Germline CDR1 SGHVS, CDR2 FQNEAQ. CDR3 sequence: CASTLTVLFF. In nucleotides, the CDR3 is TGTGCCAGCACCTTAACCGTTCTCTTCTTC.

The J gene is TRBJ2-1, the V gene TRBV7-9; 8 bases map to TRBD1. CDR1 is SEHNR and CDR2 is FQNEAQ in the germline V gene (reference sequence). This CDR3 is built from 15 residues. The trim removed 2 bases at V and 5 bases at J, leaving 5 bases unmatched. This CDR3 reads CASSLSGGRDNEQFF. CDR3 sequence (DNA): TGTGCCAGCAGCTTATCAGGGGGCAGGGACAATGAGCAGTTCTTC.

This clonotype was seen ten or more times. This chain joins TRBV6-2 or TRBV6-3 and TRBJ2-5; possibly TRBD1 for D (5 bases). V was pared by 8 bases and J by 7 bases, with 17 bases between. The length of the CDR3 is 13 residues. Germline CDR1 is MNHEY and CDR2 is SVGEGT. CDR3 sequence (DNA): TGTGCCAGCCGACGTCCGGACAAGGGGACCCAGTACTTC. Its translation is CASRRPDKGTQYF.

This clonotype was observed a handful of times. The chain couples TRBV20-1 to TRBJ1-6, with 7 positions matching TRBD1. After removal of 4 bases from V and 14 bases from J, the junction contained 11 bases not matched to a gene. CDR1 is DFQATT, CDR2 SNEGSKA, per germline (reference sequence). CDR3 length: 13 residues. This CDR3 is CSAKEGQLRALHF. DNA for the CDR3: TGCAGTGCTAAAGAGGGACAGCTCCGTGCCCTCCACTTT.

At least ten counts were recorded for this clonotype. J is TRBJ2-2 and V is TRBV12-3 or TRBV12-4, with TRBD2 matching 9 bases. This CDR3 region has 17 residues. The V segment lost 6 bases and the J segment 5 bases; nucleotides outside the gene matches: 13. CDR3 bases: TGTGCCAGCAGGACTGGAGTAGCGGGAGCCAAAACCGGGGAGCTGTTTTTT. Translating gives CASRTGVAGAKTGELFF.

This clonotype was counted between two and nine times. This chain connects TRBV3-1 to TRBJ2-2; no clear D gene. V lost 4 bases and J 6 bases, leaving 12 bases between the germline ends. The CDR3 totals 14 residues. Germline CDR1 LGHDT, CDR2 YNNKEL (reference sequence). CDR3 sequence reads: CASSPARRAGELFF. In nucleotides, the CDR3 is TGTGCCAGCAGCCCGGCCAGAAGGGCCGGGGAGCTGTTTTTT.

This clonotype was found a few times. The gene calls are TRBV4-1 and TRBJ1-5; no clear D gene. The CDR3 is 12 amino acids. The germline gives CDR1 MGHRA, CDR2 YSYEKL. The ends were cut back, 3 bases at V and 7 bases at J, with 7 bases in the middle. CDR3 coding DNA: TGCGCCAGCAGCCAGTATGGACAGCCCCAGCATTTT. Protein: CASSQYGQPQHF.

This clonotype was detected only a few times. The chain couples TRBV30 to TRBJ1-6, with D possibly being TRBD1 (6 bases). Germline loops: CDR1 GTSNPN, CDR2 SVGIG (reference sequence). This CDR3 region has 13 residues. Trimming left V 3 bases short and J 14 bases short, with 17 bases between. The CDR3 is CAWSQPRDNSLHF. CDR3 DNA: TGTGCCTGGAGCCAGCCCCGGGACAATTCCCTCCACTTT.